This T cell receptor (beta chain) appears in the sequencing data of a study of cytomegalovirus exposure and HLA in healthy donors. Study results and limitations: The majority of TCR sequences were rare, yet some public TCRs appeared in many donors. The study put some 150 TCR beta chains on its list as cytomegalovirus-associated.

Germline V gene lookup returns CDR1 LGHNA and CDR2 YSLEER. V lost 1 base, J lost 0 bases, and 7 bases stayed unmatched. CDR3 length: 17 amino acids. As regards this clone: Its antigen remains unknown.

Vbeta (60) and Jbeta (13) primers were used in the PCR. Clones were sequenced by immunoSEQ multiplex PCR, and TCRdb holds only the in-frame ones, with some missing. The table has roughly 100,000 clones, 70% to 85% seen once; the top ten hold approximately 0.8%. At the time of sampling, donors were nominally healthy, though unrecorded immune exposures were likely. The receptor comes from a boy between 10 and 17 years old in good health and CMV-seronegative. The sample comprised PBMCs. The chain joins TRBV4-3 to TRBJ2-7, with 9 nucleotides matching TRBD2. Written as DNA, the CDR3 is TGCGCCAGCAGCCAAGGACTAGCGGCCCCAAGCTCCTACGAGCAGTACTTC. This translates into CASSQGLAAPSSYEQYF.